This TCR beta chain emerged from a study of T cell repertoires in cytomegalovirus infection. Turning to the study itself: Indicated by public TCR beta signatures were CMV infection and matching HLA type.

TCRdb processed the reads anew with MiXCR; each CDR3 protein has one entry. Of some 700,000 distinct CDR3 sequences in the sample, under 40% were seen once. On this clonotype itself: Its antigen is unknown.

Overall study results and limits: Accumulated public TCR beta family frequency recognized individuals carrying CMV together with the relevant HLA. It was HLA-C-restricted CMV-specific TCR beta clonotypes that dominated the response ex vivo.

The receptor comes from a human donor in good health (CMV status not recorded). Some clones in this sample may be carry-over from other donors' samples. Sequencing used PBMCs.

The CDR3 DNA reads TGTGCCACCAGTGACCGCGGCAGGGTAGGCGAGCAGTTCTTC. Residues: CATSDRGRVGEQFF. This chain connects TRBV24-1 to TRBJ2-1, with D maybe TRBD1 (5 bases). The CDR3 has 14 residues. Trimming left V 4 bases short and J 10 bases short, with 16 bases between. Germline lookup yields CDR1 KGHDR and CDR2 SFDVKD.